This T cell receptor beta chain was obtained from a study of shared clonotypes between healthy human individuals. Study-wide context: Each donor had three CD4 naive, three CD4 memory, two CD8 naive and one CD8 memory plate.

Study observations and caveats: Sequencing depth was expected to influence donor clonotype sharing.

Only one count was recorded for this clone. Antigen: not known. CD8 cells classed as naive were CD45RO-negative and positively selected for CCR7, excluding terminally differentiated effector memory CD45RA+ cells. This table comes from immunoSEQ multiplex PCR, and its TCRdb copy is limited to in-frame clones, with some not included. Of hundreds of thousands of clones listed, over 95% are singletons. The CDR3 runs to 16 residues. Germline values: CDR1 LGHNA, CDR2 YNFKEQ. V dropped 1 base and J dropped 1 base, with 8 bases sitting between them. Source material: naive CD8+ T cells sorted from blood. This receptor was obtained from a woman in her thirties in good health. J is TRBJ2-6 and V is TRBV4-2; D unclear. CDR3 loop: CASSQVAFSGANVLTF. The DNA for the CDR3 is TGTGCCAGCAGCCAAGTGGCGTTTTCTGGGGCCAACGTCCTGACTTTC.